The 22 T cell receptor beta chains listed next were all sequenced from one sample in a study of shared clonotypes between healthy human individuals. Here immunoSEQ multiplex PCR was the method, and the copy in TCRdb shows in-frame clones only, minus some. The repertoire holds approximately 2.5 million clones, with more than 90% as singletons. What was sequenced was naive CD4+ T cells sorted from blood. Sample subset: CD45RA+ positively selected. The receptors stem from a man between 18 and 35 years old in good health.

The chain combines TRBV6-5 with TRBJ1-1, with D unclear. Trimming took 2 bases from V and 8 from J, leaving 15 bases between them. The V gene's germline CDR1 is MNHEY and CDR2 SVGAGI. The CDR3 loop spans 14 amino acids. This chain's CDR3 is CASSYHKRTGEAFF. CDR3 DNA: TGTGCCAGCAGTTACCACAAGCGGACCGGAGAAGCTTTCTTT.

The chain combines TRBV6-5 with TRBJ1-6; 7 positions match TRBD1. The CDR3 is 14 amino acids. Germline V gives CDR1 MNHEY, CDR2 SVGAGI. V dropped 5 bases and J dropped 6; count of bases not matched to a gene: 4. The CDR3 DNA reads as TGTGCCAGCAGTGCGGGACAGCTTAATTCACCCCTCCACTTT. Its translation is CASSAGQLNSPLHF.

The chain carries TRBV18 and TRBJ2-4, with unresolved D. The germline gives CDR1 KGHSH, CDR2 LQKENI. The V gene lost 5 bases and the J gene lost 0 bases, with 11 bases spanning the gap. The CDR3 is made up of 15 amino acids. The CDR3 DNA reads TGTGCCAGCTCAGTCGACCGACTAGCCAAAAACATTCAGTACTTC. Its translation: CASSVDRLAKNIQYF.

This clone has a single count. The chain recombines TRBV5-1 with TRBJ1-1, with 8 bases fitting TRBD1. V lost 4 bases to trimming and J lost 6 bases; unmatched junction nucleotides: 8. The CDR3 loop spans 14 amino acids. Germline V gene lookup returns CDR1 SGHRS and CDR2 YFSETQ. CDR3 sequence reads: CASSTGQGMAEAFF. The CDR3 DNA sequence: TGCGCCAGCAGCACCGGACAGGGAATGGCTGAAGCTTTCTTT.

The V and J genes are TRBV10-3 and TRBJ1-4, with D possibly matching TRBD1 (5 bases). This CDR3 has 15 residues. Trimming pared 6 bases from V and 0 bases from J, leaving 11 bases between. Germline CDR1 is ENHRY and CDR2 is SYGVKD. This chain's CDR3 is CAIRDRTTTNEKLFF. The DNA of the CDR3 is TGTGCCATCAGGGATAGGACAACAACTAATGAAAAACTGTTTTTT.

CDR3 residues: CASSRTLADSYNEQFF. The DNA of the CDR3 is TGTGCCAGCTCACGAACCCTAGCGGACTCCTACAATGAGCAGTTCTTC. J is TRBJ2-1 and V is TRBV18, with 7 bases aligning to TRBD2. This CDR3 spans 16 amino acids. Germline V gene sequence: CDR1 KGHSH, CDR2 LQKENI. With 4 bases clipped from V and 0 bases from J, the junction kept 6 bases outside the gene matches. Full variable domain (rest looked up from reference TRBV18 and TRBJ2-1): NAGVMQNPRHLVRRRGQEARLRCSPMKGHSHVYWYRQLPEEGLKFMVYLQKENIIDESGMPKERFSAEFPKEGPSILRIQQVVRGDSAAYFCASSRTLADSYNEQFFGPGTRLTVL.

This chain links TRBV6-5 with TRBJ1-3, with TRBD1 as a possible D gene (6 bases). Germline V gives CDR1 MNHEY, CDR2 SVGAGI. The CDR3 consists of 15 residues. The V end lost 2 bases, the J end lost 0 bases, and 8 bases lay between the germline ends. CDR3 nucleotide sequence: TGTGCCAGCAGTTACGCGGACAGCTCTGGAAACACCATATATTTT. As protein: CASSYADSSGNTIYF.

This sequence joins TRBV5-1 and TRBJ2-1, with 10 bases aligning to TRBD2. The CDR3 is 14 residues long. Germline V gene lookup returns CDR1 SGHRS and CDR2 YFSETQ. The junction had 3 bases not matched to a gene; V was cut back by 3 bases and J by 6 bases. CDR3 region: CASSSGTSANEQFF. CDR3 nucleotides: TGCGCCAGCAGCTCGGGGACTAGCGCCAATGAGCAGTTCTTC.

This rearrangement joins TRBV2 to TRBJ1-3; D remains ambiguous. Trimming removed 6 bases at V and 0 bases at J, with 12 bases between. Per the germline V gene, CDR1 is SNHLY and CDR2 is FYNNEI. This CDR3 spans 15 amino acids. CDR3 protein: CASRNPGSSGNTIYF. The CDR3 DNA sequence: TGTGCCAGCAGGAATCCGGGTTCCTCTGGAAACACCATATATTTT.

As regards this clone: This same CDR3 is encoded by further DNA sequences in the sample. This chain links TRBV28 with TRBJ1-6, with D perhaps TRBD1 (6 bases). Trimming took 6 bases from V and 4 from J, leaving 10 bases between them. The CDR3 contains 14 residues. From germline, CDR1 is MDHEN and CDR2 SYDVKM. Written as DNA, the CDR3 is TGTGCCAGCAGCCCCGGACAGTATAATTCACCCCTCCACTTT. It encodes CASSPGQYNSPLHF.

This chain joins TRBV9 and TRBJ2-3; TRBD2 matches 8 bases. Germline CDR1 and CDR2: SGDLS and YYNGEE. V lost 4 bases and J lost 4; bases outside the gene matches: 11. This CDR3 comprises 16 residues. CDR3 loop: CASSSQREPLADTQYF. DNA for the CDR3: TGTGCCAGCAGCTCTCAGCGGGAGCCCCTCGCAGATACGCAGTATTTT.

The chain joins TRBV18 to TRBJ2-7, with D possibly matching TRBD2 (5 bases). Germline V gene sequence: CDR1 KGHSH, CDR2 LQKENI. The CDR3 extends over 13 amino acids. The V end was cut by 5 bases, the J end by 2 bases, with 10 bases between. The CDR3 protein is CASSARGTYEQYF. The CDR3 coding sequence is TGTGCCAGCTCAGCTAGAGGGACCTACGAGCAGTACTTC.

The chain recombines TRBV18 with TRBJ2-3, with 10 nucleotides matching TRBD1. The CDR3 extends over 18 amino acids. Germline V gene sequence: CDR1 KGHSH, CDR2 LQKENI. V lost 2 bases, J lost 3 bases, and 11 bases stayed unmatched. CDR3: CASSPVRDRGKGTDTQYF. The DNA of the CDR3 is TGTGCCAGCTCACCAGTTCGGGACAGGGGAAAAGGGACAGATACGCAGTATTTT.

The chain has TRBV2 and TRBJ2-3, with D hard to call. Trimming stripped 1 base from V and 7 bases from J, with 6 bases between. Germline CDR1 reads SNHLY; CDR2 reads FYNNEI. The CDR3 spans 12 residues. DNA for the CDR3: TGTGCCAGCAGTGAAGGGGCCTATACGCAGTATTTT. The encoded protein is CASSEGAYTQYF.

The chain combines TRBV27 with TRBJ1-4; perhaps TRBD1 as D (6 bases). Germline V gives CDR1 MNHEY, CDR2 SMNVEV (reference sequence). Trimming shortened V by 1 base and J by 5 bases, and 11 bases separated the two germline ends. The CDR3 consists of 15 residues. The CDR3 bases are TGTGCCAGCAGTTTATTACAGGGAGAAAATGAAAAACTGTTTTTT. This sequence encodes CASSLLQGENEKLFF.

Of note for this clone: Different DNA sequences within this sample yield the same CDR3. The rearrangement links TRBV6-5 to TRBJ2-7; a weak D match, TRBD1 (5 bases). The CDR3 sequence is 15 residues long. Trimming removed 0 bases from V and 3 bases from J, with 12 bases in between. Germline loops: CDR1 MNHEY, CDR2 SVGAGI. CDR3 sequence reads: CASSYSGQGGYEQYF. CDR3 in DNA: TGTGCCAGCAGTTACTCGGGGCAGGGTGGCTACGAGCAGTACTTC.

The rearrangement links TRBV29-1 to TRBJ2-1, with 11 bases identical to TRBD2. The trim removed 4 bases at V and 7 bases at J, leaving 12 bases unmatched. Germline V gives CDR1 SQVTM, CDR2 ANQGSEA. This CDR3 comprises 16 residues. DNA of the CDR3: TGCAGCGTTGGAACCGAACTAGCGGGAGTTTCAAATGAGCAGTTCTTC. Its translation: CSVGTELAGVSNEQFF.

This clone occurred once. The chain joins TRBV6-1 to TRBJ2-3; D is perhaps TRBD1 (6 bases). The V end lost 7 bases, the J end lost 6 bases, and 17 bases lay between the germline ends. This CDR3 is 14 amino acids long. CDR1 is MNHNS, CDR2 SASEGT, per germline. The CDR3, as DNA: TGTGCCAGCATGTTAAGACAGGCGGTCGATACGCAGTATTTT. It translates to CASMLRQAVDTQYF.

J is TRBJ1-1 and V is TRBV6-6; TRBD1 aligns across 10 bases. The CDR3 consists of 13 residues. With V trimmed by 6 bases and J by 5 bases, 3 bases remained unmatched. In germline, CDR1 is MNHNY, CDR2 SVGAGI (reference sequence). CDR3 amino acids: CASSWDRGTEAFF. The CDR3 DNA follows: TGTGCCAGCAGCTGGGACAGGGGAACTGAAGCTTTCTTT.

The chain has TRBV27 and TRBJ1-2; D call uncertain. CDR3 length: 16 residues. Looked up from germline, CDR1 is MNHEY and CDR2 is SMNVEV (reference sequence). The V end lost 5 bases, the J end lost 3 bases, and 19 bases lay between the germline ends. CDR3 in DNA: TGTGCCAGCAGTCCCATCCACACCGGTTGGGACTATGGCTACACCTTC. Its protein is CASSPIHTGWDYGYTF.

The rearrangement links TRBV7-8 to TRBJ1-2, with no clear D. Germline V gene sequence: CDR1 SGHVS, CDR2 FQNEAQ. V lost 1 base and J 6 bases, leaving 12 bases between the germline ends. This CDR3 is 14 amino acids long. The CDR3 bases are TGTGCCAGCAGCTTAGGACCCGGGCGGGATGGCTACACCTTC. Its translation: CASSLGPGRDGYTF.

The genes are TRBV5-1 and TRBJ2-5; 7 bases match TRBD1. Germline V CDR1 and CDR2: SGHRS, YFSETQ. The CDR3 extends over 15 amino acids. The trim removed 3 bases at V and 4 bases at J, leaving 9 bases unmatched. The chain's CDR3 is CASSYTRGLGETQYF. CDR3 sequence (DNA): TGCGCCAGCAGCTATACAAGGGGGCTCGGAGAGACCCAGTACTTC.